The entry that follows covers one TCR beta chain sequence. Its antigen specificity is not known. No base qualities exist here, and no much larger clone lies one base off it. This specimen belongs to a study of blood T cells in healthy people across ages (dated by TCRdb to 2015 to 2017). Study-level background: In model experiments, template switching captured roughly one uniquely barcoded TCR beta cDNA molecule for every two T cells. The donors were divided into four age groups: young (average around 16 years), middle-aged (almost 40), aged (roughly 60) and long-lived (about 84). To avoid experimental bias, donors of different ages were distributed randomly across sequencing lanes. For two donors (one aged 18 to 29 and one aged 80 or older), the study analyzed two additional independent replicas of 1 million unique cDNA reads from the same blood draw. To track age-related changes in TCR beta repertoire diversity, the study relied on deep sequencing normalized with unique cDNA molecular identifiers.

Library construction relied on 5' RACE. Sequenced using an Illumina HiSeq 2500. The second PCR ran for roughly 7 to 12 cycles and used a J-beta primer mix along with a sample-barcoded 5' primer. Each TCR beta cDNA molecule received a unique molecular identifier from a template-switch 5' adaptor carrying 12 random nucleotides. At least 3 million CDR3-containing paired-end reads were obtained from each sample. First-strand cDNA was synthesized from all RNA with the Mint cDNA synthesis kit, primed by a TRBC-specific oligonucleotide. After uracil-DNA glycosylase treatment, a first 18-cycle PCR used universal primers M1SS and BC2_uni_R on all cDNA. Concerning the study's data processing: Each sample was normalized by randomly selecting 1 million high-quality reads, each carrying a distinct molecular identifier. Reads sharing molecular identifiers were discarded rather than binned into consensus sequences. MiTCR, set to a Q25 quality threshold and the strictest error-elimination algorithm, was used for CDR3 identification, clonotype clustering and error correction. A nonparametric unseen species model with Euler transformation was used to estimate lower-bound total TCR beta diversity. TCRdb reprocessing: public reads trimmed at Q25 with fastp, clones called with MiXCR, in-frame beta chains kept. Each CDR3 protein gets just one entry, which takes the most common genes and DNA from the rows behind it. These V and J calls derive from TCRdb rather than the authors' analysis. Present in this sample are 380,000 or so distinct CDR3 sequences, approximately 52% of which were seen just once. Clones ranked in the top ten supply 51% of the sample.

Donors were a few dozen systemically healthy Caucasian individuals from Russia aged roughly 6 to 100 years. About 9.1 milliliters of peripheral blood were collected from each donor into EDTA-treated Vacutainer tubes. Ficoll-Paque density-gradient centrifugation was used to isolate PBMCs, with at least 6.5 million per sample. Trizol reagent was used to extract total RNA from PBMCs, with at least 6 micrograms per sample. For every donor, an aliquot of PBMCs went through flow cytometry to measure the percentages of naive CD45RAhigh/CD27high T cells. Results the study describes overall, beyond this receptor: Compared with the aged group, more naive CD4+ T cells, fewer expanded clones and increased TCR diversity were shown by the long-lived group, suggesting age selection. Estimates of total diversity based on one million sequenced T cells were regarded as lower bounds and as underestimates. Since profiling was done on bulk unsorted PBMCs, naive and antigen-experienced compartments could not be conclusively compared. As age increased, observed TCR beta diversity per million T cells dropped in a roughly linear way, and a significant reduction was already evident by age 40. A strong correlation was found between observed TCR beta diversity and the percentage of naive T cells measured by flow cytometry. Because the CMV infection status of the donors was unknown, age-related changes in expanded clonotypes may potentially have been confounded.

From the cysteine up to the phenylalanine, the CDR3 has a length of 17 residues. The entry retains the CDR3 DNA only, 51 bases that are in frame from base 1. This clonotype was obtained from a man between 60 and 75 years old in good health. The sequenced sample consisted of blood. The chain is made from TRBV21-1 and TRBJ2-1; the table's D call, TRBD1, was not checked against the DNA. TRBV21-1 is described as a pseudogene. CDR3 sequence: CASSIRRGGTIYNEQFF. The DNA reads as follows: TGTGCCAGCAGCATCCGGAGGGGCGGGACCATTTACAATGAGCAGTTCTTC.